Sequencing of this T cell receptor beta chain was carried out in a study of blood T cell repertoires in COVID-19 (dated by TCRdb to 2018 to 2020). Broadly, across the study: Collaborator samples came from the United States, Italy and Spain and covered acute and convalescent phases of COVID-19. The prospective study material was composed of cDNA or gDNA derived from T cells, B-cell-depleted T cells, or PBMCs. The dataset comprised deeply sampled blood TCRbeta repertoires from subjects exposed to, actively infected with, or recovered from COVID-19. The repertoires were made available in a free public database intended to serve as a resource for research on the immune response to SARS-CoV-2. Samples came from the ongoing ImmuneRACE study (first 160 participants) plus 1,254 subjects from 6 global collaborators. Nearly every sample came with metadata listing a de-identified subject ID, COVID-19 status, age in years and sex. Where available, HLA class I and class II types were obtained from metadata supplied by the sample provider rather than from assay-based typing.

V drops 4 bases and J drops 4 bases, leaving 11 bases in between. Inclusive of the bounding cysteine and phenylalanine, the CDR3 is 13 residues long. Of the read, only the CDR3 DNA is kept; its 39 bases are in frame from base 1. CDR1 and CDR2 are drawn from the germline V gene (reference sequence): SGHNT, YYREEE. This clone has only one observation. Its specific antigen is unknown. No much larger clonotype is one base removed from it; base qualities were not supplied. Each collaborating institution followed its own protocols to collect whole blood in K2EDTA tubes. For TCRbeta analysis, collaborators shipped samples in one of three forms: frozen whole blood, isolated PBMCs, or DNA extracted from either of those sample types. The immunoSEQ Assay, a bias-controlled multiplex PCR, was used to amplify TCRbeta CDR3 regions from genomic DNA. Per the original workflow: Within the assay, amplification of reference gene primers was used to estimate how many nucleated cells each sample contained. To quantify the absolute abundance of each unique TCRbeta CDR3 rearrangement, sequence reads were collapsed and filtered. For each sample, productive Simpson clonality was calculated by taking the square root of Simpson's diversity index across productive rearrangements. TCRdb retrieved this table from immuneACCESS and kept in-frame rearrangements only. Not all clones are present; in checked studies, unresolved V genes account for under half, and no reason is known for the remainder. Clonal size and the V and J genes are those of that table, whereas D and trimming came from the DNA. This sample is represented by about 80,000 clones; about 73% of them were singletons. Of the sample, approximately 5.7% falls within the top ten clones.

Broad study findings and their caveats: How much clinical and demographic metadata was included differed by source and by participant, and the metadata was provided uncurated.

The sample comprised peripheral blood. This clonotype was obtained from a man in his forties or fifties with active or convalescent COVID-19. The chain is made from TRBV5-4 and TRBJ1-1, with a weak D call of TRBD1 (5 bases match). The DNA reads as follows: TGTGCCAGCAGCCCAGTGGGGGGCACTGAAGCTTTCTTT. It translates to CASSPVGGTEAFF. The entire variable domain, with the stretches around the CDR3 drawn from the reference TRBV5-4 and TRBJ1-1 proteins, is ETGVTQSPTHLIKTRGQQVTLRCSSQSGHNTVSWYQQALGQGPQFIFQYYREEENGRGNFPPRFSGLQFPNYSSELNVNALELDDSALYLCASSPVGGTEAFFGQGTRLTVV.